This T cell receptor beta chain was sequenced for a study of blood T cell repertoires in COVID-19. The table came from immunoSEQ multiplex PCR; TCRdb's copy has only in-frame clones and leaves some out. The sample shows about 16,000 clones, roughly 91% of them seen only once. CDR3 length: 13 residues. Germline CDR1 MDHEN, CDR2 SYDVKM. V shed 5 bases and J 12 bases; nucleotides not matched to a gene: 11. V is TRBV28 and J is TRBJ2-7, with 9 bases aligning to TRBD2. The sample comprised peripheral blood. The receptor comes from a man aged 60 to 75 with acute or convalescent COVID-19. The CDR3 loop reads CASSPRGLAGLYF. The CDR3 region has the DNA TGTGCCAGCAGTCCAAGGGGTCTAGCGGGACTGTACTTC. Full variable domain (missing parts from reference TRBV28 and TRBJ2-7): DVKVTQSSRYLVKRTGEKVFLECVQDMDHENMFWYRQDPGLGLRLIYFSYDVKMKEKGDIPEGYSVSREKKERFSLILESASTNQTSMYLCASSPRGLAGLYFGPGTRLTVT.